The sequence of this TCR beta chain was determined in a study of vaccination and CD4 T cells after COVID-19 (dated by TCRdb to the early 2020s). Background on the whole study: Every convalescent patient had a positive nasal swab PCR test for SARS-CoV-2, with mild disease in about 9 patients and severe disease in one. The convalescent cohort included six males and four females, with two Hispanic individuals, seven Caucasians, two Asians and one multiracial person. Participants received two doses of either the Pfizer-BioNTech BNT162b2 vaccine (n=8) or the Moderna mRNA-1273 vaccine (n=2). Post-COVID blood samples from convalescent patients were collected a median of around 100 days after diagnosis, with a range of about 35 to 161 days. Post-vaccine blood samples were obtained a median of about 72 days after the second vaccine dose, with a range of about 13 to 241 days. Overlapping spike peptide pools from SARS-CoV-2 and from the common cold coronaviruses HCoV-NL63, HCoV-OC43 and HCoV-229E were used as culture stimuli. Control cultures used a CEFX viral epitope pool as positive control, an HIV-1 Nef peptide pool as negative control, or no peptide. The spike-specific CD4+ TCR repertoire was compared before and after mRNA vaccination in approximately 9 COVID-19 convalescent patients and several infection-naive healthy vaccine recipients.

The germline V gene specifies MNHNS as CDR1 and SASEGT as CDR2. Between the V and J ends, shortened by 6 bases and 7 bases respectively, the junction contains 10 bases. The CDR3 runs 11 amino acids, cysteine and phenylalanine included. The CDR3 DNA has 33 bases and is translated from base 1. The treatment or condition label on this specimen signifies: 10-day PBMC culture with coronavirus spike peptide pools or control peptides (ViraFEST assay). The ViraFEST assay, used in the study, expanded antigen-specific T cells with peptide pools and then identified the expanded clonotypes through TCR sequencing. The positive SARS-CoV-2 PCR tests of the convalescent patients were dated from March to December 2020, before the Alpha, Beta and Delta variants emerged in the United States. PBMCs were cultured at around 2 million per well in IMDM supplemented with roughly 5.2% human AB serum and roughly 10 IU/ml IL-2, with 9.5 to 10 ug/ml peptide pools added. On days 3 and 7, half of the culture medium was replaced with fresh IL-2-containing medium. Once the cells had been in culture for around ten days, the EasySep CD4+ T cell isolation kit was used to isolate CD4+ T cells by negative selection. PBMCs were separated from whole blood using Ficoll-Paque Plus gradient centrifugation and then either used fresh or cryopreserved at -140C. Each culture condition was generally run in triplicate wells.

As for this clonotype: Its specific antigen is unknown. No quality values exist for individual bases; no much larger clone is one base distant.

Library preparation was by PCR. TCR sequencing of DNA from cultured CD4+ T cells used the Oncomine TCR Beta short-read assay at the Johns Hopkins FTIC core. Genomic DNA was extracted from the cultured CD4+ T cells with the QIAamp micro DNA kit. Oncomine TCR Beta libraries from cultured CD4+ T cells were pooled using unique dual indexes and sequenced on an Illumina iSeq 100. Per the source publication's procedure: Non-productive sequences were filtered out, and CDR3s that did not start with C, did not end with F or W, or were shorter than 7 amino acids were discarded. The MANAFEST web application identified antigen-specific clonotypes by comparing peptide-stimulated wells against reference wells and other culture wells. For a clone to be called positive, the clone needed an FDR below 0.05, an odds ratio above 5, and a productive frequency above 0.1% in at least two of three replicate wells. Clonotypes that were significantly expanded in both SARS-CoV-2 spike wells and at least one common cold coronavirus spike condition were defined as cross-reactive. Similarity between CDR3 sequences was evaluated in R version 3.6.1 using Levenshtein distances (stringdist) and unrooted phylogenetic trees (ape). In TCRdb, the public reads were trimmed at Q25 with fastp and aligned with MiXCR, with productive beta chains retained. Rows matching on CDR3 protein sequence are summarized as one entry with the most common DNA and genes. The V and J calls, along with clone size, are taken from TCRdb and not from the paper's own processing. For this sample the table gives 11,000 to 15,000 distinct CDR3 sequences, of which around half were detected only once. The ten top clones hold 7.5% to 9% of the sample.

What the authors observed across the whole study: Of the vaccine-specific clones in convalescent patients, 304 of 307, or nearly all, reacted only to SARS-CoV-2 spike and did not cross-react with common cold coronaviruses. In convalescent patients, a median roughly 88% of post-vaccine SARS-CoV-2-reactive clones were detected only after vaccination, suggesting vaccine-specific priming. The median count of SARS-CoV-2-reactive clonotypes went up from around 21 after infection to some 38 after vaccination, although the change was not significant. Relatively few convalescent patients were included in the study, and early timepoints after natural infection were not analyzed.

This receptor was taken from a human donor who had recovered from COVID-19. The sequencing sample was made of CD4+ T cells from blood, cultured in vitro. The chain links TRBV6-1 with TRBJ2-7; no D segment can be confidently identified. The CDR3 region: CASSPSREQYF. The DNA sequence follows: TGTGCCAGCAGCCCGTCCAGAGAGCAGTACTTC.